This T cell receptor beta chain was observed in a study of blood T cell repertoires in COVID-19. Study information: The study drew acute and convalescent COVID-19 samples from the United States, Italy and Spain. PBMCs, B-cell-depleted T cells, or T cells provided the cDNA or gDNA that made up the material.

In the original analysis: For nucleated cells, counts were estimated from reference gene primer amplification. Measured with immunoSEQ multiplex PCR; TCRdb has only the in-frame clones, and not every one. V and J calls and clone size are copied from that table; D and trimming were computed from the DNA. The sample has 400,000 to 450,000 clones, roughly 90% seen once. V lost 10 bases, J lost 1 base, and 17 bases lay in between. This CDR3 region has 14 residues. Germline CDR1 is MNHEY and CDR2 is SVGAGI. Those enrolled in Seattle joined during active infection and were followed longitudinally afterward.

The specimen was peripheral blood. The clonotype originates from a woman aged 35 to 49 with COVID-19, enrolled during active disease. This chain joins TRBV6-5 and TRBJ2-7; tentatively, D is TRBD1 (6 bases). The CDR3 DNA sequence: TGTGCCACAGATCCCAACAGGGAGTCCTACGAGCAGTACTTC. Amino acids: CATDPNRESYEQYF.